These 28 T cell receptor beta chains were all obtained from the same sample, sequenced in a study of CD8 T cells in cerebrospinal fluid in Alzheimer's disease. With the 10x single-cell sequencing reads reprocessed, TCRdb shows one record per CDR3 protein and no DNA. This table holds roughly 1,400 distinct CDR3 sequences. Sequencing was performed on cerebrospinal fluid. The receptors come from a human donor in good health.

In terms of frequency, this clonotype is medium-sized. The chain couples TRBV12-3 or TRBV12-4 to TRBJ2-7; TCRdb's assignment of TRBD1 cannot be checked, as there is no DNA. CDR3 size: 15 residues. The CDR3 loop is CASSLIGGLSYEQYF.

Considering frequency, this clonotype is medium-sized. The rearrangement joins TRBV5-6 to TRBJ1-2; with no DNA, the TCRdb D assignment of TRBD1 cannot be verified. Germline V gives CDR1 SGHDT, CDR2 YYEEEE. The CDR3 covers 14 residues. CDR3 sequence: CASSGGQGVSGYTF.

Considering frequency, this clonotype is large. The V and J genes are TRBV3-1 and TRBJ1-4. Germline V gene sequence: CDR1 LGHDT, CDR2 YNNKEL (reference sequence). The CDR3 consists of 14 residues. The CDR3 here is CASSQDPSNEKLFF.

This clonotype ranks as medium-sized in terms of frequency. CDR3 in amino acids: CASSVGGSGFGWQFF. The genes are TRBV9 and TRBJ2-1; the D call from TCRdb, TRBD2, cannot be confirmed without DNA. The CDR3 spans 15 residues. Germline values: CDR1 SGDLS, CDR2 YYNGEE. The complete variable domain, with remaining parts taken from reference TRBV9 and TRBJ2-1, reads DSGVTQTPKHLITATGQRVTLRCSPRSGDLSVYWYQQSLDQGLQFLIQYYNGEERAKGNILERFSAQQFPDLHSELNLSSLELGDSALYFCASSVGGSGFGWQFFGPGTRLTVL.

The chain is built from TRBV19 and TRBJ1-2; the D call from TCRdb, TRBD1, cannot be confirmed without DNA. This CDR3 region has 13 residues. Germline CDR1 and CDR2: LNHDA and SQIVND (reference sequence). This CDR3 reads CASSMGQMDGYTF.

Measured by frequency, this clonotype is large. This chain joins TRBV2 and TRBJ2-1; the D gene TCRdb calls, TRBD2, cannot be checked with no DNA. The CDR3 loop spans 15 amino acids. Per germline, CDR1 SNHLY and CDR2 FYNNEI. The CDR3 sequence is CASRPGLAVGNEQFF.

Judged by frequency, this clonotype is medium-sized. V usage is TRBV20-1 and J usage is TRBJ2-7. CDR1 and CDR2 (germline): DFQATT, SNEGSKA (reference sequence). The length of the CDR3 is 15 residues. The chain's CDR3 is CSARVFDRSSYEQYF.

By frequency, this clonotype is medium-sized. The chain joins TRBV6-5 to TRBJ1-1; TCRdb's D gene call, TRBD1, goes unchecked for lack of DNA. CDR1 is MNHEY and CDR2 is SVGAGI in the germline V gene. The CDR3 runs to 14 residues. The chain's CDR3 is CASTRGGLGTEAFF.

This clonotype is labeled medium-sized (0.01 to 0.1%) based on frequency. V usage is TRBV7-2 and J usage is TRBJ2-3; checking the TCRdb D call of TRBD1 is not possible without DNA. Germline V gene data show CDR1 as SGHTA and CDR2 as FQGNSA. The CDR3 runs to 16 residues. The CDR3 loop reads CASSRIGGASTDTQYF.

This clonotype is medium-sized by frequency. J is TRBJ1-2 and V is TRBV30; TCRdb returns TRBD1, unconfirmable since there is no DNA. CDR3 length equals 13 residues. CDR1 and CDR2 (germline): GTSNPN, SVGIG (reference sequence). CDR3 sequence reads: CAWSRTIYYGYTF.

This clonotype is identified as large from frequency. The CDR3 region is CASSQGRQGEIGNTIYF. This sequence joins TRBV4-2 and TRBJ1-3; with no DNA, the TCRdb D assignment of TRBD1 cannot be verified. CDR3 size: 17 residues. From germline, CDR1 is LGHNA and CDR2 YNFKEQ.

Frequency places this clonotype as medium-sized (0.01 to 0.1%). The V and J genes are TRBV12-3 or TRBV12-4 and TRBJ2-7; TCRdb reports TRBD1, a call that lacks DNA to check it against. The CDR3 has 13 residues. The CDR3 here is CASSHRASYEQYF.

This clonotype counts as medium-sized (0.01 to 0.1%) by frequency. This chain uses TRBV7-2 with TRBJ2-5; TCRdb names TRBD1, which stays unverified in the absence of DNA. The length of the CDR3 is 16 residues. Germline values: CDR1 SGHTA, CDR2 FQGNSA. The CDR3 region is CASSLPRQGHQETQYF.

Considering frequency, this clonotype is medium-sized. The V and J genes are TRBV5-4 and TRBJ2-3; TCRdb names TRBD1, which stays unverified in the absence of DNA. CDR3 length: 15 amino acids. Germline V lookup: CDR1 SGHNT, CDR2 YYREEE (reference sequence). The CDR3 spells CASRFWGPSTDTQYF.

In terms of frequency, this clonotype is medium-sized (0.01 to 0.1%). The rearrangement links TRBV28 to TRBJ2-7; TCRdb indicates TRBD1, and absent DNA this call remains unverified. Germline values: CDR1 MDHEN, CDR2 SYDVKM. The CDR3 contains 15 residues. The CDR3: CASSTSGQGFHEQYF.

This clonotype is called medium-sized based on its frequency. CDR3 amino acids: CASSISGGAISGEQFF. V gene TRBV3-1 combines with J gene TRBJ2-1; TCRdb's D gene call, TRBD2, goes unchecked for lack of DNA. This CDR3 has 16 residues. The germline V gene has CDR1 LGHDT and CDR2 YNNKEL (reference sequence).

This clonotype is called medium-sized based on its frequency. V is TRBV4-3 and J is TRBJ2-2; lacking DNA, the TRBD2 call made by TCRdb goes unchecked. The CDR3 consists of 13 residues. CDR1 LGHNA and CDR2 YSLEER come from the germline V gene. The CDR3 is CASSQLAAGELFF.

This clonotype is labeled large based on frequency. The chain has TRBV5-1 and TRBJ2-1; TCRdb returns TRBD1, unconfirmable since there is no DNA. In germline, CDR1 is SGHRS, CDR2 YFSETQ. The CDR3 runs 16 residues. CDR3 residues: CASSRSGTDTYNEQFF.

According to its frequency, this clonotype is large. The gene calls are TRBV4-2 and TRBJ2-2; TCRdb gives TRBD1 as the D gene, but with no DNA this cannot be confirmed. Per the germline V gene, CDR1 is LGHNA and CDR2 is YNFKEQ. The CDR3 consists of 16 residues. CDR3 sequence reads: CASSQEVQENTGELFF.

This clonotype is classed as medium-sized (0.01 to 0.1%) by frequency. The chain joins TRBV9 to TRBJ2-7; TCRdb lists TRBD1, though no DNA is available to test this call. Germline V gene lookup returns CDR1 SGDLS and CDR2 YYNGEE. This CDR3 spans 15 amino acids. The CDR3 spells CASSAQGGYSMEQYF.

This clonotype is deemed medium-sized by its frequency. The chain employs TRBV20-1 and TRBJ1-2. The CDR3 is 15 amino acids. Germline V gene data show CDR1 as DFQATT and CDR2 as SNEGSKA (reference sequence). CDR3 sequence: CSARPPSPGLYGYTF.

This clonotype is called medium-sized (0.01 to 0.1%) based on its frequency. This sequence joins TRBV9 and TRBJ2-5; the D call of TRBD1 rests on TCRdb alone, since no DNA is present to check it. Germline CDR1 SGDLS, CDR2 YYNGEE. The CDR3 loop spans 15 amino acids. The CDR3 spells CASSVGQGAGETQYF. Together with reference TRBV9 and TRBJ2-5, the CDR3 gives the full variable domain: DSGVTQTPKHLITATGQRVTLRCSPRSGDLSVYWYQQSLDQGLQFLIQYYNGEERAKGNILERFSAQQFPDLHSELNLSSLELGDSALYFCASSVGQGAGETQYFGPGTRLLVL.

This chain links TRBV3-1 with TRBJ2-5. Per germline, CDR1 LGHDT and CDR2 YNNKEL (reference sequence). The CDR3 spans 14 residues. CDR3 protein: CASSLGGNQETQYF.

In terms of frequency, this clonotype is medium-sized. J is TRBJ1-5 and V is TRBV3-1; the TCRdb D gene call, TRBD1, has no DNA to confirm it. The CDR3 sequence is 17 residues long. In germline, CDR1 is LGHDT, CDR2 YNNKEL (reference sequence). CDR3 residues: CASSQETGGQSNQPQHF.

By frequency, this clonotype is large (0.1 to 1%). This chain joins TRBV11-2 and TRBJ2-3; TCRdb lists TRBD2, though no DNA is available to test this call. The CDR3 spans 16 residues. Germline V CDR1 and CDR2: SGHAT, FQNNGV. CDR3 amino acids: CASSLTSGAPTDTQYF.

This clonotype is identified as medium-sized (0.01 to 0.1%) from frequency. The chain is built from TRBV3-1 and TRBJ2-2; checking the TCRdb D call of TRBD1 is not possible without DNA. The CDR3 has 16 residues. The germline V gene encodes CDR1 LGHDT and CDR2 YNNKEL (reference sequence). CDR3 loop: CASSQVSGARTGELFF.

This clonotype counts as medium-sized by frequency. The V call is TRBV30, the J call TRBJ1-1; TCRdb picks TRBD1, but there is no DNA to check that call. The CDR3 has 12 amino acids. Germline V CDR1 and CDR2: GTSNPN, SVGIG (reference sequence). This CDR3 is CAWGGGFAEAFF.

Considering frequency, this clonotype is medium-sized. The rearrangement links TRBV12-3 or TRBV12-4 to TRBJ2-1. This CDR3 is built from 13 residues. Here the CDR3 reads CASTVGSYNEQFF.